Described below is a single TCR beta chain sequence and its context. The antigen is not known. PCR was performed using 60 Vbeta and 13 Jbeta primers. Sequencing was performed with immunoSEQ multiplex PCR; in TCRdb, only in-frame clones are kept and a portion is missing. The repertoire holds about 220,000 clones, over 60% seen once, with approximately 0.6% in the top ten. The data belong to a study of cytomegalovirus exposure and HLA in healthy donors. General study results and limits: Published work reported that the classifier diagnosed cytomegalovirus status with high specificity and sensitivity. A later analysis found common viral pathogens apparently linked to several of the most significant clusters. Reportedly, TCR beta sequences accurately predicted HLA-A and HLA-B alleles in most subjects.

The trim removed 1 base at V and 0 bases at J, leaving 0 bases unmatched. There are 15 residues in the CDR3. CDR1 and CDR2 (germline): SEHNR, FQNEAQ (reference sequence). What was sequenced was PBMCs. The V and J genes are TRBV7-9 and TRBJ1-1, with TRBD1 identical over 9 bases. This receptor was obtained from a man aged 18 to 30 in good health and CMV-seronegative. The CDR3 DNA reads as TGTGCCAGCAGCTTAGGGACAGGGGTGAACACTGAAGCTTTCTTT. Amino acid sequence: CASSLGTGVNTEAFF.